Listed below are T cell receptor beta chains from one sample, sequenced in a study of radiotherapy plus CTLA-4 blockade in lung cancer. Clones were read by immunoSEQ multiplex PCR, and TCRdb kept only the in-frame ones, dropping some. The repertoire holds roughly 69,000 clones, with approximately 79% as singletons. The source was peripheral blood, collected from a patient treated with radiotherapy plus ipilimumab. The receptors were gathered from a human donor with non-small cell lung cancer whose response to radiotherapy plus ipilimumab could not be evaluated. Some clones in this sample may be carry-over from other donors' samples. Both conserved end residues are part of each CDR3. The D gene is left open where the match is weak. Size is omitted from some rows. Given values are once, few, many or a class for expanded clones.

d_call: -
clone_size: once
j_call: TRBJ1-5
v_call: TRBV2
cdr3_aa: CASTKAGQPQHF
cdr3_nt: TGTGCCAGCACCAAGGCAGGTCAGCCCCAGCATTTT

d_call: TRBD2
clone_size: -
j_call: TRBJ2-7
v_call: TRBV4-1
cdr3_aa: CASSQVMTSGGREQYF
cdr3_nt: TGCGCCAGCAGCCAAGTAATGACTAGCGGGGGGCGAGAGCAGTACTTC

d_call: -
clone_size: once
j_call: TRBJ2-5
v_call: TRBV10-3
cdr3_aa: CATGGPGAGETQYF
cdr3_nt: TGTGCCACCGGAGGCCCGGGCGCGGGAGAGACCCAGTACTTC

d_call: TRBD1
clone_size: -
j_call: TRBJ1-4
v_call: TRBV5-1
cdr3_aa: CASSTQGPNEKLFF
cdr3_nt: TGCGCCAGCAGCACACAGGGGCCTAATGAAAAACTGTTTTTT

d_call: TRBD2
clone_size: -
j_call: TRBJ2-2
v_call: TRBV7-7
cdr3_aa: CASSSLAGDLTGELFF
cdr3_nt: TGTGCTAGCAGTTCTCTAGCGGGGGACCTCACCGGGGAGCTGTTTTTT

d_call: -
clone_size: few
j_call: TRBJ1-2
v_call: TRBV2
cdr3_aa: CASARDKWDYGYTF
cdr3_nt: TGTGCCAGCGCCCGGGACAAATGGGACTATGGCTACACCTTC

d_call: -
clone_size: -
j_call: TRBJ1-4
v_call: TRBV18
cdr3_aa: CASSPLDTINEKLFF
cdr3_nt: TGTGCCAGCTCACCGTTGGACACTATTAATGAAAAACTGTTTTTT

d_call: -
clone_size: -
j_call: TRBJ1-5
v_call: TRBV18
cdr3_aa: CASSQAWVGVQPQHF
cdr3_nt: TGTGCCAGCTCACAGGCGTGGGTAGGGGTTCAGCCCCAGCATTTT

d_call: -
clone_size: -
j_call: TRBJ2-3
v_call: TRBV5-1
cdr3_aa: CASSLSQGRTDTQYF
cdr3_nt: TGCGCCAGCAGCTTAAGTCAGGGCCGCACAGATACGCAGTATTTT

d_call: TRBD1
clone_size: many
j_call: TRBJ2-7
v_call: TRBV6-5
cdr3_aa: CASSYSGTAYEQYF
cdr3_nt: TGTGCCAGCAGTTACTCCGGGACAGCGTACGAGCAGTACTTC

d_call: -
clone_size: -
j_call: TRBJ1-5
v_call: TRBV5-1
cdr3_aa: CASSLGEINQPQHF
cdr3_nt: TGCGCCAGCAGCTTGGGTGAGATAAACCAGCCCCAGCATTTT

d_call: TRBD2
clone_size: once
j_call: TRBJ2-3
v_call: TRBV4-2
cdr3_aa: CASSPRPLAGGPLDTQYF
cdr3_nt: TGTGCCAGCAGCCCACGACCCTTAGCGGGGGGGCCGTTAGATACGCAGTATTTT

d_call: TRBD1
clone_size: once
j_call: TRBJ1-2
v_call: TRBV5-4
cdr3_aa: CASSPPEGARGYTF
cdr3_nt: TGTGCCAGCAGCCCCCCGGAGGGGGCGCGTGGCTACACCTTC

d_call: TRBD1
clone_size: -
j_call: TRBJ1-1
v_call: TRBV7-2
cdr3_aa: CASSIQGGTEAFF
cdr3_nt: TGTGCCAGCAGCATCCAGGGGGGCACTGAAGCTTTCTTT

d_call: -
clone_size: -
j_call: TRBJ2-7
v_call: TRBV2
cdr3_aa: CASRGPGDEQYF
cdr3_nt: TGTGCCAGCAGGGGGCCGGGGGACGAGCAGTACTTC

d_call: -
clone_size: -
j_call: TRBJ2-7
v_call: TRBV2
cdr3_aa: CASSYFSEQYF
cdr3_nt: TGTGCCAGCAGTTACTTTTCCGAGCAGTACTTC

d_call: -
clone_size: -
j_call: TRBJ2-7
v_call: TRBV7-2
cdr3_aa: CASSLGWAGPAYEQYF
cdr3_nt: TGTGCCAGCAGCTTAGGTTGGGCGGGGCCCGCCTACGAGCAGTACTTC

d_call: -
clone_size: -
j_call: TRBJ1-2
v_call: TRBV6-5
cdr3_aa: CASNPRGRLYGYTF
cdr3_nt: TGTGCCAGCAACCCAAGGGGAAGGCTTTATGGCTACACCTTC

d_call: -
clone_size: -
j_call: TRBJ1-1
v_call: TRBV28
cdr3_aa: CASTRGGALPMNTEAFF
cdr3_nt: TGTGCCAGCACCCGGGGGGGGGCGCTGCCCATGAACACTGAAGCTTTCTTT

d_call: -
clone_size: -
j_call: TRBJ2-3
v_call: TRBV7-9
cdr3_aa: CASSLGGTDTQYF
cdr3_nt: TGTGCCAGCTCCCTTGGGGGGACAGATACGCAGTATTTT

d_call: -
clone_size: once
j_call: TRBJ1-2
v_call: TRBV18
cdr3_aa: CASSPVGQGSGYTF
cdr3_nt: TGTGCCAGCTCACCAGTAGGGCAGGGTAGTGGCTACACCTTC

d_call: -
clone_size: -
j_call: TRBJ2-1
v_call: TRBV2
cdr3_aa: CASSGSLYNEQFF
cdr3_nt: TGTGCCAGCAGTGGGAGCCTCTACAATGAGCAGTTCTTC

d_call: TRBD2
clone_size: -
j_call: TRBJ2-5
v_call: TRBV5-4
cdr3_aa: CASSLGGLAGGLQETQYF
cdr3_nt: TGTGCCAGCAGCTTGGGGGGACTAGCGGGGGGCTTACAAGAGACCCAGTACTTC

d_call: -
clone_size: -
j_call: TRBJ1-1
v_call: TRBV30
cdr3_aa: CAYQPTAMNTEAFF
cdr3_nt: TGTGCCTACCAACCGACAGCCATGAACACTGAAGCTTTCTTT

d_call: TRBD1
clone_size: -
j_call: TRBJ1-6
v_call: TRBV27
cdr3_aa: CASSLWETGVSPLHF
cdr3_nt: TGTGCCAGCAGTTTATGGGAGACAGGGGTTTCACCCCTCCACTTT

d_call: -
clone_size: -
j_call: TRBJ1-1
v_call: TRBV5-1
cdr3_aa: CASQGLHTEAFF
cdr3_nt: TGCGCCAGCCAGGGCTTACACACTGAAGCTTTCTTT

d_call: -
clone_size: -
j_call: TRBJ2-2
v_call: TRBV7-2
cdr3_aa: CALGGPFANTGELFF
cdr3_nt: TGTGCCCTCGGAGGGCCTTTTGCGAACACCGGGGAGCTGTTTTTT

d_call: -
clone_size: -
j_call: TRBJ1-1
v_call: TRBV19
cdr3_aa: CASRILAQPEAFF
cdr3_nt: TGTGCCAGTAGGATTCTTGCGCAACCTGAAGCTTTCTTT

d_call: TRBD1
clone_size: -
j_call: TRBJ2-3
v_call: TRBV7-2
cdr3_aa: CASSRDRDSTDTQYF
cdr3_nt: TGTGCCAGCAGCCGGGACAGGGATTCCACAGATACGCAGTATTTT

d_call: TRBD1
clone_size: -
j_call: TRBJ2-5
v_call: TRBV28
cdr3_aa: CASRTGGRETQYF
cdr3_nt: TGTGCCAGCCGGACAGGGGGCAGGGAGACCCAGTACTTC

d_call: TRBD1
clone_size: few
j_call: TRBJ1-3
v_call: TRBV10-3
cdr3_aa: CAISDDRAGNTIYF
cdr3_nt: TGTGCCATCAGCGACGACAGGGCTGGAAACACCATATATTTT

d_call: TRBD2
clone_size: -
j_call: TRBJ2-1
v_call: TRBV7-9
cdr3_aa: CASSSRISGEQFF
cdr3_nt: TGTGCCAGCAGCTCCCGGATTAGCGGGGAGCAGTTCTTC

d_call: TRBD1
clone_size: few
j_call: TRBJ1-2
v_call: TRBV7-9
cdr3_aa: CASSSGGWGRGGYTF
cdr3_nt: TGTGCCAGCAGCTCAGGGGGTTGGGGGCGCGGAGGCTACACCTTC

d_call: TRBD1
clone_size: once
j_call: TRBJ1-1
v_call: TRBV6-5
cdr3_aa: CASSQPGTGNTEAFF
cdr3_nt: TGTGCCAGCAGCCAACCCGGGACAGGGAACACTGAAGCTTTCTTT

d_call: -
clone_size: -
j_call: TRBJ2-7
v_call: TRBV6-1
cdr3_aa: CASREAPGFSYEQYF
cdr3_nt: TGTGCCAGCCGTGAGGCCCCGGGTTTTTCCTACGAGCAGTACTTC

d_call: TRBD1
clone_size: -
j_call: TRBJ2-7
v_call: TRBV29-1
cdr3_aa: CSVVPGGRYEQYF
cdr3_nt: TGCAGCGTCGTCCCAGGGGGACGCTACGAGCAGTACTTC

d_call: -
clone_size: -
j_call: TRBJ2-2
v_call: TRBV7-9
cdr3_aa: CASSRDTGELFF
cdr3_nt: TGTGCCAGCAGCCGGGATACCGGGGAGCTGTTTTTT